The 8 T cell receptor beta chains below come from one sample, sequenced in a study of shared clonotypes between healthy human individuals. Terminally differentiated effector memory CD45RA+ cells were left out of the naive CD8 fraction, which was CD45RO-negative and positively selected for CCR7. Profiling relied on immunoSEQ multiplex PCR, and the TCRdb table lists in-frame clones only, not all of them. Found here are about 1,900,000 clones, around 96% of them singletons; the top ten hold 1.2%. Material for sequencing was naive CD8+ T cells sorted from blood. All receptors come from a man aged 18 to 29 in good health.

V gene TRBV2 combines with J gene TRBJ2-5, with D possibly being TRBD1 (5 bases). V gave up 11 bases and J gave up 2 bases, with 15 bases separating them. CDR1 is SNHLY, CDR2 FYNNEI, per germline. This CDR3 contains 13 residues. The CDR3 coding sequence is TGTGCCTCCGAGGATGACAGACAAGAGACCCAGTACTTC. Its translation is CASEDDRQETQYF.

The V gene is TRBV6-5, the J gene TRBJ2-7; D may match TRBD1 or TRBD2 (5 bases each). Germline-derived CDR1 and CDR2 are MNHEY and SVGAGI. The CDR3 extends over 13 amino acids. With 5 bases removed from V and 5 bases from J, the gap between germline ends came to 13 bases. This chain's CDR3 is CASSPGTIDEQYF. The CDR3, as DNA: TGTGCCAGCAGTCCCGGGACCATCGACGAGCAGTACTTC.

The chain has TRBV9 and TRBJ2-3; 7 bases match TRBD2. CDR1 is SGDLS, CDR2 YYNGEE, per germline. The CDR3 consists of 16 residues. With 0 bases clipped from V and 6 bases from J, the junction kept 10 bases outside the gene matches. The DNA for the CDR3 is TGTGCCAGCAGCGTAGCGGTGGGAGGGCCAGGGGATACGCAGTATTTT. Translation gives CASSVAVGGPGDTQYF.

The rearrangement uses TRBV7-9 and TRBJ2-7; perhaps TRBD2 as D (6 bases). The ends were cut back, 3 bases at V and 5 bases at J, with 11 bases in the middle. Looked up from germline, CDR1 is SEHNR and CDR2 is FQNEAQ (reference sequence). This CDR3 is built from 13 residues. CDR3 coding DNA: TGTGCCAGCAGCTTCAGAGGGGAGGACGAGCAGTACTTC. It specifies CASSFRGEDEQYF.

The genes are TRBV2 and TRBJ2-2; 11 bases align to TRBD2. CDR1 and CDR2 (germline): SNHLY, FYNNEI. CDR3 length: 16 amino acids. After removal of 5 bases from V and 3 bases from J, the junction contained 5 bases not matched to a gene. CDR3 protein: CASSRLAGGDTGELFF. The CDR3 DNA sequence: TGTGCCAGCAGTAGGCTAGCGGGGGGCGACACCGGGGAGCTGTTTTTT.

The genes are TRBV7-9 and TRBJ1-2; 11 bases are a match to TRBD1. CDR1 and CDR2 from the germline V gene are SEHNR and FQNEAQ (reference sequence). The V segment lost 4 bases and the J segment 4 bases; nucleotides outside the gene matches: 8. This CDR3 has 16 amino acids. The chain's CDR3 is CASSSAIGQGAYGYTF. CDR3 nucleotides: TGTGCCAGCAGCTCCGCCATCGGACAGGGGGCCTATGGCTACACCTTC.

The rearrangement links TRBV4-2 to TRBJ2-7, with TRBD2 as a possible D gene (7 bases). The CDR3 loop spans 18 amino acids. Trimming shortened V by 0 bases and J by 3 bases, and 21 bases separated the two germline ends. Germline V gene lookup returns CDR1 LGHNA and CDR2 YNFKEQ. CDR3 amino acids: CASSQDLVSGGGDYEQYF. The DNA of the CDR3 is TGTGCCAGCAGCCAAGATTTGGTCTCGGGCGGGGGCGACTACGAGCAGTACTTC.

This clone is a singleton in its sample. Other DNA sequences within the sample encode an identical CDR3. The rearrangement uses TRBV5-4 and TRBJ2-1, with 10 nucleotides matching TRBD2. V lost 5 bases and J lost 5; bases outside the gene matches: 4. Germline V gene lookup returns CDR1 SGHNT and CDR2 YYREEE (reference sequence). The CDR3 sequence is 14 residues long. CDR3 residues: CASSRGLADNEQFF. The CDR3 DNA is TGTGCCAGCAGTAGAGGACTAGCGGACAATGAGCAGTTCTTC. The full variable domain, with the rest looked up from reference TRBV5-4 and TRBJ2-1, is ETGVTQSPTHLIKTRGQQVTLRCSSQSGHNTVSWYQQALGQGPQFIFQYYREEENGRGNFPPRFSGLQFPNYSSELNVNALELDDSALYLCASSRGLADNEQFFGPGTRLTVL.